This TCR beta chain was sequenced during a study of CD8 T cells in ankylosing spondylitis. Points from the study as a whole: Disease-associated clones were reportedly significantly overrepresented in matched ankylosing spondylitis synovial fluid.

CDR3 size: 15 residues. V was cut by 5 bases and J by 4 bases, with 15 bases left in between. With regard to this clonotype: Its antigen is currently unknown.

TCRdb re-derived calls from the 5' RACE reads in MiXCR, one entry per CDR3 protein. The data contain 350,000 to 400,000 distinct CDR3 sequences, 20% to 25% of them singletons. This TCR was recovered from a male donor with ankylosing spondylitis or in good health (not recorded which). The chain employs TRBV12-3 or TRBV12-4 and TRBJ2-1; TRBD1 might be the D (6 bases). Sequenced material: blood, either unsorted or a sorted T cell fraction (not recorded which). CDR3 bases: TGTGCCAGCAGTGCTCAGACAGGATTGTACAATGAGCAGTTCTTC. This encodes CASSAQTGLYNEQFF.